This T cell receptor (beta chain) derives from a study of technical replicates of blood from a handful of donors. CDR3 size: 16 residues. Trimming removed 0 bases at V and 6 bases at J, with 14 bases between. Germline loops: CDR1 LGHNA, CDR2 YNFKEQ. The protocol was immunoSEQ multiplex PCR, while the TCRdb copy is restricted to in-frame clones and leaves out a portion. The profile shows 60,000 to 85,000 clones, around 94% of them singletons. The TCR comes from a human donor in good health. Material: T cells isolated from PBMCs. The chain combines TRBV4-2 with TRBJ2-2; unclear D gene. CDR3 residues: CASSQDRQVEAGELFF. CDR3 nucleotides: TGTGCCAGCAGCCAAGATCGGCAGGTCGAAGCCGGGGAGCTGTTTTTT.